These 27 T cell receptor beta chains originate from one sample sequenced in a study of cytomegalovirus exposure and HLA in healthy donors. The PCR contained 60 Vbeta and 13 Jbeta primers. Generated by immunoSEQ multiplex PCR, the TCRdb table keeps only in-frame clones and is missing some. The repertoire includes just over 150,000 clones, approximately 80% of them detected once, and around 6.5% sits in the top ten. What was sequenced was PBMCs. The receptors derive from a male donor in good health and CMV-seropositive.

This clone was seen a handful of times. The DNA of the CDR3 is TGTGCCAGCAGTATCCGGGACAGCTACGAGCAGTACTTC. Translation: CASSIRDSYEQYF. The chain has TRBV25-1 and TRBJ2-7, with 7 nucleotides matching TRBD1. Trimming cost V 5 bases and J 3 bases; bases outside gene matches: 4. Germline V gene sequence: CDR1 MGHDK, CDR2 SYGVNS. This CDR3 spans 13 amino acids.

The CDR3 protein is CAALGGVTEAFF. CDR3 DNA: TGTGCCGCCCTAGGAGGGGTAACTGAAGCTTTCTTT. V usage is TRBV2 and J usage is TRBJ1-1; TRBD1 is a possible D gene (5 bases). V was trimmed by 11 bases and J by 5 bases, leaving 15 bases between them. The germline gives CDR1 SNHLY, CDR2 FYNNEI. The CDR3 covers 12 residues.

This clone was recorded only once. The chain couples TRBV5-4 to TRBJ2-2, with D possibly matching TRBD1 (6 bases). V lost 0 bases to trimming and J lost 6 bases, with 9 bases between them. The CDR3 covers 14 residues. Germline CDR1 reads SGHNT; CDR2 reads YYREEE (reference sequence). CDR3 sequence: CASSLGSGAGELFF. CDR3 bases: TGTGCCAGCAGCTTGGGGTCAGGGGCCGGGGAGCTGTTTTTT.

This chain uses TRBV9 with TRBJ1-2; tentatively, D is TRBD1 (5 bases). The length of the CDR3 is 14 residues. CDR1 is SGDLS, CDR2 YYNGEE, per germline. The V end lost 2 bases, the J end lost 4 bases, and 12 bases lay between the germline ends. The CDR3 spells CASSVAEGIYGYTF. CDR3 DNA sequence: TGTGCCAGCAGCGTGGCGGAGGGGATCTATGGCTACACCTTC.

The chain recombines TRBV6-5 with TRBJ2-3; D gene ambiguous. Germline V CDR1 and CDR2: MNHEY, SVGAGI. The CDR3 totals 16 residues. The germline V and J ends were trimmed by 0 bases and 0 bases, with 10 bases remaining between them. The chain's CDR3 is CASSYSRFASTDTQYF. In DNA, the CDR3 is TGTGCCAGCAGTTACTCGAGGTTCGCTAGCACAGATACGCAGTATTTT.

This clone has a handful of counts. The chain has TRBV5-8 and TRBJ2-1; 8 bases map to TRBD2. Germline values: CDR1 SGHTS, CDR2 YDEGEE. This CDR3 contains 15 residues. Trimming at V came to 2 bases and at J to 6 bases, leaving 7 bases not matched to a gene. CDR3 sequence reads: CASSLSGSSTNEQFF. The CDR3 nucleotides are TGTGCCAGCAGCTTAAGCGGGAGTAGCACCAATGAGCAGTTCTTC. The complete variable domain, with remaining parts taken from reference TRBV5-8 and TRBJ2-1, reads EAGVTQSPTHLIKTRGQQATLRCSPISGHTSVYWYQQALGLGLQFLLWYDEGEERNRGNFPPRFSGRQFPNYSSELNVNALELEDSALYLCASSLSGSSTNEQFFGPGTRLTVL.

V is TRBV28 and J is TRBJ1-5; perhaps TRBD1 as D (5 bases). Trimming cost V 5 bases and J 2 bases, with 10 bases left between them. Germline V gene sequence: CDR1 MDHEN, CDR2 SYDVKM. The CDR3 length is 14 residues. CDR3: CASSKGGGNQPQHF. CDR3 nucleotide sequence: TGTGCCAGCAGTAAGGGAGGGGGCAATCAGCCCCAGCATTTT.

V gene TRBV11-3 combines with J gene TRBJ2-5, with unresolved D. The germline V and J ends were trimmed by 6 bases and 3 bases, with 14 bases remaining between them. This CDR3 region has 14 residues. Germline CDR1 is SGHNT and CDR2 is YENEEA. The CDR3 DNA sequence: TGTGCCAGCAGTTTGTCCAGAGGTGAAGAGACCCAGTACTTC. It encodes CASSLSRGEETQYF.

The chain links TRBV11-3 to TRBJ2-7; TRBD2 agrees at 8 bases. The V gene's germline CDR1 is SGHNT and CDR2 YENEEA. The V gene end was trimmed by 5 bases and the J gene end by 2 bases; junction bases not matched to a gene: 8. This CDR3 spans 15 amino acids. This chain's CDR3 is CASSPGRGGPYEQYF. CDR3 bases: TGTGCCAGCAGCCCAGGGCGCGGGGGGCCCTACGAGCAGTACTTC. Variable domain in full (rest from reference TRBV11-3 and TRBJ2-7): EAGVVQSPRYKIIEKKQPVAFWCNPISGHNTLYWYLQNLGQGPELLIRYENEEAVDDSQLPKDRFSAERLKGVDSTLKIQPAELGDSAVYLCASSPGRGGPYEQYFGPGTRLTVT.

This clone was recorded only once. The V and J genes are TRBV4-2 and TRBJ1-2; TRBD1 agrees at 8 bases. With V trimmed by 4 bases and J by 0 bases, 4 bases remained unmatched. There are 15 residues in the CDR3. CDR1 is LGHNA, CDR2 YNFKEQ, per germline. CDR3 nucleotide sequence: TGTGCCAGCAGCCGCGACAGGGGAGCTAACTATGGCTACACCTTC. This codes for CASSRDRGANYGYTF.

J is TRBJ2-7 and V is TRBV7-2, with 8 positions matching TRBD1. The CDR3 contains 12 residues. Germline CDR1 is SGHTA and CDR2 is FQGNSA. With 3 bases clipped from V and 6 bases from J, the junction kept 1 base outside the gene matches. Here the CDR3 DNA reads TGTGCCAGCAGCTTCGACAGGGGCGAGCAGTACTTC. It codes for CASSFDRGEQYF.

The rearrangement joins TRBV4-3 to TRBJ2-2; weak D call: TRBD2 (6 bases). V lost 2 bases and J 7 bases, leaving 14 bases between the germline ends. This CDR3 spans 15 amino acids. CDR1 is LGHNA and CDR2 is YSLEER in the germline V gene. The CDR3: CASSQSTSMGGELFF. CDR3 in DNA: TGCGCCAGCAGCCAATCGACTAGTATGGGCGGGGAGCTGTTTTTT.

This chain links TRBV18 with TRBJ2-7, with 11 bases matching TRBD1. From germline, CDR1 is KGHSH and CDR2 LQKENI. The CDR3 is made up of 15 amino acids. Germline trimming cut 3 bases from V and 1 base from J; bases unmatched to any gene: 2. In DNA, the CDR3 is TGTGCCAGCTCACCCGGGACAGGGGGATCCTACGAGCAGTACTTC. Protein: CASSPGTGGSYEQYF.

This clone was seen only a few times. The V call is TRBV4-3, the J call TRBJ2-7; 8 nucleotides align to TRBD2. Germline V gene sequence: CDR1 LGHNA, CDR2 YSLEER. The CDR3 sequence is 15 residues long. The trim removed 1 base at V and 3 bases at J, leaving 5 bases unmatched. The CDR3 loop is CASSQGTSRNYEQYF. The DNA of the CDR3 is TGCGCCAGCAGCCAAGGGACTAGCAGGAACTACGAGCAGTACTTC.

The J gene is TRBJ1-1, the V gene TRBV5-5, with D tentatively TRBD1 (6 bases). CDR1 is SGHKS, CDR2 YYEKEE, per germline (reference sequence). This CDR3 is built from 17 residues. Trimming left V 2 bases short and J 0 bases short, with 17 bases between. CDR3 sequence reads: CASSLQGAGRMNTEAFF. CDR3 DNA: TGTGCCAGCAGCTTACAGGGAGCCGGAAGAATGAACACTGAAGCTTTCTTT.

CDR3 nucleotides: TGCGCCAGCCGCCTGACAAGTCATTGGAAGCAGTTCTTC. Translating gives CASRLTSHWKQFF. The V gene is TRBV5-1, the J gene TRBJ2-1; D is unresolved. The CDR3 totals 13 residues. From germline, CDR1 is SGHRS and CDR2 YFSETQ. Trimming removed 7 bases at V and 11 bases at J, with 19 bases between.

This clone has just one count. The V and J genes are TRBV6-5 and TRBJ2-5, with D perhaps TRBD2 (7 bases). From germline, CDR1 is MNHEY and CDR2 SVGAGI. The CDR3 runs 14 residues. V lost 6 bases to trimming and J lost 4 bases, with 15 bases between them. Here the CDR3 reads CASRDRGGRETQYF. DNA for the CDR3: TGTGCCAGCAGAGATAGGGGGGGACGAGAGACCCAGTACTTC.

The chain links TRBV9 to TRBJ1-1; 8 bases are a match to TRBD1. The junction had 2 bases not matched to a gene; V was cut back by 0 bases and J by 4 bases. Germline lookup yields CDR1 SGDLS and CDR2 YYNGEE. This CDR3 comprises 14 residues. CDR3 residues: CASSVDGQGTEAFF. As DNA, the CDR3 is TGTGCCAGCAGCGTAGACGGACAGGGCACTGAAGCTTTCTTT.

The J gene is TRBJ2-7, the V gene TRBV7-6; 15 bases fit TRBD2. CDR3 size: 22 residues. The ends lost 0 bases at V and 0 bases at J; junction bases unmatched: 15. The germline V gene has CDR1 SGHVS and CDR2 FNYEAQ. CDR3 sequence reads: CASSLASKIGTSGRLSSYEQYF. The CDR3 nucleotides are TGTGCCAGCAGCTTAGCGTCCAAGATAGGGACTAGCGGGAGGTTGAGCTCCTACGAGCAGTACTTC.

This chain links TRBV9 with TRBJ2-1; 8 nucleotides align to TRBD2. With 4 bases clipped from V and 7 bases from J, the junction kept 10 bases outside the gene matches. The CDR3 loop spans 15 amino acids. Germline-derived CDR1 and CDR2 are SGDLS and YYNGEE. The CDR3, as DNA: TGTGCCAGCAGCCTTAGAGCGGGAGTGTTTAATGAGCAGTTCTTC. This gives the protein CASSLRAGVFNEQFF.

The gene calls are TRBV6-1 and TRBJ1-4; D gene uncertain. Looked up from germline, CDR1 is MNHNS and CDR2 is SASEGT. V was cut by 8 bases and J by 8 bases, with 12 bases left in between. This CDR3 is 12 amino acids long. The CDR3 is CASRKGGEKLFF. CDR3 nucleotides: TGTGCCAGCCGTAAGGGAGGGGAAAAACTGTTTTTT.

The rearrangement joins TRBV29-1 to TRBJ1-2; 8 positions match TRBD1. The V segment lost 8 bases and the J segment 8 bases; nucleotides outside the gene matches: 16. CDR1 SQVTM and CDR2 ANQGSEA come from the germline V gene. The length of the CDR3 is 14 residues. In DNA form, the CDR3 reads TGCAGCTTAAAACAGGGACAGGAGAGTGAGGGCTACACCTTC. The encoded protein is CSLKQGQESEGYTF.

The gene calls are TRBV9 and TRBJ1-6, with TRBD1 as a possible D gene (5 bases). From germline, CDR1 is SGDLS and CDR2 YYNGEE. CDR3 length: 17 amino acids. The V end was cut by 4 bases, the J end by 9 bases, with 23 bases between. CDR3 nucleotides: TGTGCCAGCAGCTCCCCCGGGACTAACCCCGGAGGTTCACCCCTCCACTTT. Protein product: CASSSPGTNPGGSPLHF.

J is TRBJ2-3 and V is TRBV15, with 7 positions matching TRBD2. The CDR3 is 15 residues long. The germline V gene encodes CDR1 LNHNV and CDR2 YYDKDF (reference sequence). V shed 6 bases, J shed 0 bases, and the junction held 6 bases outside the gene matches. The CDR3 nucleotides read TGTGCCACCAGGAGTAGGCGGGAGAGCACAGATACGCAGTATTTT. This codes for CATRSRRESTDTQYF.

The chain is built from TRBV7-9 and TRBJ1-2; D is undetermined. V lost 5 bases to trimming and J lost 6 bases, with 16 bases between them. The CDR3 covers 14 residues. Germline-derived CDR1 and CDR2 are SEHNR and FQNEAQ (reference sequence). DNA for the CDR3: TGTGCCAGCAGCCCGCCTGTGCCGGGAGATGGCTACACCTTC. Translation gives CASSPPVPGDGYTF. The full variable domain, with the rest looked up from reference TRBV7-9 and TRBJ1-2, is DTGVSQNPRHKITKRGQNVTFRCDPISEHNRLYWYRQTLGQGPEFLTYFQNEAQLEKSRLLSDRFSAERPKGSFSTLEIQRTEQGDSAMYLCASSPPVPGDGYTFGSGTRLTVV.

This chain links TRBV14 with TRBJ1-3; D is unclear. The V and J ends lost 8 bases and 0 bases respectively, with 5 bases between them. This CDR3 has 12 amino acids. The germline CDR1 and CDR2 sequences are SGHDN and FVKESK. The DNA for the CDR3 is TGTGCCAGCGGAGTCTCTGGAAACACCATATATTTT. Its translation: CASGVSGNTIYF.

The chain recombines TRBV6-6 with TRBJ2-3; unclear D gene. The CDR3 loop spans 11 amino acids. Looked up from germline, CDR1 is MNHNY and CDR2 is SVGAGI (reference sequence). Trimming took off 5 bases at V and 5 bases at J, with 5 bases between the two ends. The CDR3 bases are TGTGCCAGCAGTCAGAAAGATACGCAGTATTTT. Translated: CASSQKDTQYF.